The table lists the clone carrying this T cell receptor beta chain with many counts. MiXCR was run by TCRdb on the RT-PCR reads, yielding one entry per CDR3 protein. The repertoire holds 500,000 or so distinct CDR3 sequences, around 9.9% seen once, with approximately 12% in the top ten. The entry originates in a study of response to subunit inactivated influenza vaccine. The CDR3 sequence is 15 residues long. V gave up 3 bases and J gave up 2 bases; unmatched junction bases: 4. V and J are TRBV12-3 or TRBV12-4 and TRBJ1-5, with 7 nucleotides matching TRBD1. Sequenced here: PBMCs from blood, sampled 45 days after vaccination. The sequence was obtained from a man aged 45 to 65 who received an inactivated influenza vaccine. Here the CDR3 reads CASSFTGDGNQPQHF. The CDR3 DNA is TGTGCCAGCAGTTTTACAGGGGATGGCAATCAGCCCCAGCATTTT.